One and the same sample provided the 11 T cell receptor beta chains below, sequenced in a study of CD8 T cells in ankylosing spondylitis. TCRdb analysed the 5' RACE reads with MiXCR anew, one entry per CDR3 protein. The sample comprises under 300,000 distinct CDR3 sequences, over 8.5% of which are singletons, and approximately 6.6% rests with the top ten. The source material was blood, either unsorted or a sorted T cell fraction (not recorded which). All receptors derive from a male donor with ankylosing spondylitis or in good health (not recorded which).

The rearrangement uses TRBV29-1 and TRBJ1-2, with D unresolved. Germline CDR1 SQVTM, CDR2 ANQGSEA. The CDR3 is made up of 12 amino acids. The germline V and J ends were trimmed by 0 bases and 6 bases, with 8 bases remaining between them. The CDR3: CSVEDSGDGYTF. The CDR3 DNA sequence: TGCAGCGTTGAAGATTCTGGGGATGGCTACACCTTC.

The rearrangement uses TRBV4-2 and TRBJ1-2; TRBD1 is a possible D gene (5 bases). The germline CDR1 and CDR2 sequences are LGHNA and YNFKEQ. This CDR3 has 14 amino acids. V was clipped by 5 bases and J by 4 bases, with 14 bases between them. The CDR3 spells CASSRVQDAYGYTF. The CDR3 bases are TGTGCCAGCAGCAGAGTACAGGACGCCTATGGCTACACCTTC.

At least ten counts were recorded for this clonotype. The J gene is TRBJ1-1, the V gene TRBV5-1; no clear D gene. The CDR3 length is 14 residues. The germline CDR1 and CDR2 sequences are SGHRS and YFSETQ. The V gene lost 1 base and the J gene lost 2 bases, with 9 bases spanning the gap. The chain's CDR3 is CASSLPTANTEAFF. The CDR3 DNA sequence: TGCGCCAGCAGCTTGCCTACAGCTAACACTGAAGCTTTCTTT.

With respect to this clonotype: An end of the junction does not agree with germline; a read error may underlie this. The chain couples TRBV27 to TRBJ2-1; D gene unclear. The germline CDR1 and CDR2 sequences are MNHEY and SMNVEV (reference sequence). This CDR3 has 13 residues. CDR3 in amino acids: CASSISPLGEQFF. CDR3 DNA sequence: TGTGCCAGCAGTATATCCCCATTGGGGGAGCAGTTCTTC.

This clonotype was recorded many times. The rearrangement joins TRBV29-1 to TRBJ2-1, with 10 bases fitting TRBD1. The V segment lost 7 bases and the J segment 6 bases; nucleotides outside the gene matches: 9. Looked up from germline, CDR1 is SQVTM and CDR2 is ANQGSEA. The CDR3 sequence is 14 residues long. The chain's CDR3 is CSADRDRGPNEQFF. Here the CDR3 DNA reads TGCAGCGCTGACCGGGACAGGGGACCCAATGAGCAGTTCTTC.

This clonotype was counted many times. This chain links TRBV29-1 with TRBJ2-2, with D tentatively TRBD1 (6 bases). The CDR3 runs 14 residues. Germline CDR1 and CDR2: SQVTM and ANQGSEA. V lost 4 bases, J lost 4 bases, and 13 bases lay in between. The DNA for the CDR3 is TGCAGCGTTGCGGAGACAGGCTTCACCGGGGAGCTGTTTTTT. Translating it yields CSVAETGFTGELFF.

This clonotype has at least ten counts. The chain is built from TRBV5-1 and TRBJ2-1, with unresolved D. Germline V gene data show CDR1 as SGHRS and CDR2 as YFSETQ. The V and J ends lost 4 bases and 2 bases respectively, with 7 bases between them. This CDR3 has 13 amino acids. The CDR3 DNA is TGCGCCAGCAGCGTCGCCACCTACAATGAGCAGTTCTTC. Encoded protein: CASSVATYNEQFF.

The chain is built from TRBV5-1 and TRBJ2-1; 12 bases align to TRBD2. Germline-derived CDR1 and CDR2 are SGHRS and YFSETQ. The trim removed 0 bases at V and 4 bases at J, leaving 8 bases unmatched. The CDR3 sequence is 18 residues long. The CDR3 spells CASSLVPSGGATYNEQFF. The CDR3 DNA sequence: TGCGCCAGCAGCTTGGTGCCTAGCGGGGGGGCCACGTACAATGAGCAGTTCTTC. Supplemented by reference TRBV5-1 and TRBJ2-1, the full variable domain reads KAGVTQTPRYLIKTRGQQVTLSCSPISGHRSVSWYQQTPGQGLQFLFEYFSETQRNKGNFPGRFSGRQFSNSRSEMNVSTLELGDSALYLCASSLVPSGGATYNEQFFGPGTRLTVL.

This clonotype was seen more than once but under ten times. The rearrangement uses TRBV2 and TRBJ2-5; D gene unclear. V lost 1 base, J lost 0 bases, and 18 bases lay in between. CDR1 SNHLY and CDR2 FYNNEI come from the germline V gene. The CDR3 covers 18 residues. The DNA of the CDR3 is TGTGCCAGCAGTGAAGGAAGGATGGGCACCTCGTACCAAGAGACCCAGTACTTC. Its translation: CASSEGRMGTSYQETQYF.

This clonotype was found many times. The chain combines TRBV7-8 with TRBJ2-5; possibly TRBD1 for D (6 bases). The V gene's germline CDR1 is SGHVS and CDR2 FQNEAQ. The CDR3 is 13 amino acids. Trimming took 3 bases from V and 9 from J, leaving 14 bases between them. The CDR3 coding sequence is TGTGCCAGCAGCTTGGAGTACAGGGTCTCCCAGTACTTC. Translating it yields CASSLEYRVSQYF. Full variable domain (rest looked up from reference TRBV7-8 and TRBJ2-5): GAGVSQSPRYKVAKRGQDVALRCDPISGHVSLFWYQQALGQGPEFLTYFQNEAQLDKSGLPSDRFFAERPEGSVSTLKIQRTQQEDSAVYLCASSLEYRVSQYFGPGTRLLVL.

There are many counts of this clonotype. This chain joins TRBV5-1 and TRBJ2-7; TRBD2 aligns across 7 bases. J lost 0 bases, V lost 3 bases, and 9 bases had no gene match. This CDR3 has 16 amino acids. CDR1 and CDR2 (germline): SGHRS, YFSETQ. CDR3 amino acids: CASSSISGPYSYEQYF. CDR3 in DNA: TGCGCCAGCAGCTCGATTAGCGGGCCCTACTCCTACGAGCAGTACTTC.